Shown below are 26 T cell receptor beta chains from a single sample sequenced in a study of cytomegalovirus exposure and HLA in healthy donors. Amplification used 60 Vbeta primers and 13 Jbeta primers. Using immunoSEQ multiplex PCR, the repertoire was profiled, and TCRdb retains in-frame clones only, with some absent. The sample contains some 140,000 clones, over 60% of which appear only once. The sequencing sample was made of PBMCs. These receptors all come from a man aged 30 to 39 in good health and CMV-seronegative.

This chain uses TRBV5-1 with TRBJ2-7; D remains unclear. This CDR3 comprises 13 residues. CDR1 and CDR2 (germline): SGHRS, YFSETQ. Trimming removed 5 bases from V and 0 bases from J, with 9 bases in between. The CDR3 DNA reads TGCGCCAGCAGGGTAGATAGCTCCTACGAGCAGTACTTC. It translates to CASRVDSSYEQYF.

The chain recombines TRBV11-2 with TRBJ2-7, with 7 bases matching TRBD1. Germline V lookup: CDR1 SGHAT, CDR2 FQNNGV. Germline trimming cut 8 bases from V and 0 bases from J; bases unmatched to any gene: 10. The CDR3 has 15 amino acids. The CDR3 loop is CASRDPGQTSYEQYF. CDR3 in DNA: TGTGCCAGCCGCGACCCGGGACAGACCTCCTACGAGCAGTACTTC.

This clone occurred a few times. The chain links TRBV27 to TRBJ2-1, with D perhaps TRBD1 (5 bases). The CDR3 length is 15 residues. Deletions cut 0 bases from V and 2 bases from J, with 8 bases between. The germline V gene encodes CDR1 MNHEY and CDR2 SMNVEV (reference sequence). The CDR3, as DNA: TGTGCCAGCAGTTTATCGACAGAGGCCTACAATGAGCAGTTCTTC. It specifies CASSLSTEAYNEQFF.

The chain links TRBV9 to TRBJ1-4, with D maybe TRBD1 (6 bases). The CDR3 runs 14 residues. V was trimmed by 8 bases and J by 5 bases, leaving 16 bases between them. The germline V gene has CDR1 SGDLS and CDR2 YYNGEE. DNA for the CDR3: TGTGCCAGTAATAAGGGACAAAAGAATGAAAAACTGTTTTTT. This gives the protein CASNKGQKNEKLFF.

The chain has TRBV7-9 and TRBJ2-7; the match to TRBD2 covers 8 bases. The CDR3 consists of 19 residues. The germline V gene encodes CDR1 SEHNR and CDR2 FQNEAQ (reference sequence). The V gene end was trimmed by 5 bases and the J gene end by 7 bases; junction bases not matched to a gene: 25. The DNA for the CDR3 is TGTGCCAGCAGCCCAGGGACATTACGGGGGGGCGGGAGAGGGGGGGAGCAGTACTTC. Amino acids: CASSPGTLRGGGRGGEQYF.

CDR3 nucleotide sequence: TGTGCCAGCAGTGAAGCAGACGGGAACGGCTACACCTTC. Protein product: CASSEADGNGYTF. The genes are TRBV6-1 and TRBJ1-2, with D uncertain. The V end lost 0 bases, the J end lost 8 bases, and 10 bases lay between the germline ends. The CDR3 runs to 13 residues. Per the germline V gene, CDR1 is MNHNS and CDR2 is SASEGT.

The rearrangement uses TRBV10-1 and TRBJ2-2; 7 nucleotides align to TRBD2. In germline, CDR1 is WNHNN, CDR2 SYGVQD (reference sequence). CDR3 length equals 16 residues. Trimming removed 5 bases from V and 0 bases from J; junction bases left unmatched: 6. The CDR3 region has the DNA TGCGCCAGCAGTCGAGGCGGGAGTACGAACACCGGGGAGCTGTTTTTT. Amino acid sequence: CASSRGGSTNTGELFF.

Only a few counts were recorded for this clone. Here the CDR3 reads CASSKTGTSGETQYF. The CDR3 DNA reads as TGTGCCAGCAGCAAAACAGGGACCTCGGGGGAGACCCAGTACTTC. The chain joins TRBV7-3 to TRBJ2-5; D might be TRBD1 (6 bases). Germline CDR1 SGHTA, CDR2 FQGTGA. The length of the CDR3 is 15 residues. V lost 5 bases and J lost 5, with 18 bases in between.

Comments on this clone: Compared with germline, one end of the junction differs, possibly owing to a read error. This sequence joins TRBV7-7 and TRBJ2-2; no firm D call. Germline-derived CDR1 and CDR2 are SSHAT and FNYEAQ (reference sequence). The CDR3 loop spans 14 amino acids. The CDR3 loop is CASSASRGTGELFF. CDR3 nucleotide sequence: TGTGCTAGCAGCGCGAGCAGAGGAACCGGGGAGCTGTTTTTT.

The CDR3 coding sequence is TGCGCCAGCAGCCGAACGGGGTCTGGGGCCAACGTCCTGACTTTC. This sequence encodes CASSRTGSGANVLTF. The gene calls are TRBV4-1 and TRBJ2-6, with D possibly matching TRBD2 (5 bases). The CDR3 loop spans 15 amino acids. Germline V lookup: CDR1 MGHRA, CDR2 YSYEKL. V lost 4 bases, J lost 1 base, and 8 bases lay in between.

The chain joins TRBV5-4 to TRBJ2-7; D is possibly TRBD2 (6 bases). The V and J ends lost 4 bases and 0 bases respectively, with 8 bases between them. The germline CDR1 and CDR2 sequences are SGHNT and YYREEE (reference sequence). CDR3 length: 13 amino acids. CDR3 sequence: CASSGGYSYEQYF. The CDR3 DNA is TGTGCCAGCAGCGGGGGGTACTCCTACGAGCAGTACTTC.

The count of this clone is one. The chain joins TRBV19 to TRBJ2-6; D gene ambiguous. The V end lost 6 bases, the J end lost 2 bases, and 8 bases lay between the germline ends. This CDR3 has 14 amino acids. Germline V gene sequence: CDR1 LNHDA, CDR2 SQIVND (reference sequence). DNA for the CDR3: TGTGCCAGTAGCTCAGTGGCTGGGGCCAACGTCCTGACTTTC. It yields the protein CASSSVAGANVLTF.

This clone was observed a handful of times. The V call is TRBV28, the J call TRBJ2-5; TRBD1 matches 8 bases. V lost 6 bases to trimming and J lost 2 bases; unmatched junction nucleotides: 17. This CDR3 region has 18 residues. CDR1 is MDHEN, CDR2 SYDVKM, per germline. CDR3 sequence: CASRPRTGYPPRQETQYF. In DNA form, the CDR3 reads TGTGCCAGCAGACCCAGGACAGGGTACCCGCCCAGGCAAGAGACCCAGTACTTC.

The CDR3 loop reads CASSPDGVAGGPFGTDTQYF. The CDR3 DNA sequence: TGTGCCAGCAGCCCCGACGGGGTAGCGGGTGGACCCTTTGGCACAGATACGCAGTATTTT. The chain combines TRBV9 with TRBJ2-3; 7 positions agree with TRBD2. This CDR3 region has 20 residues. Germline V gene lookup returns CDR1 SGDLS and CDR2 YYNGEE. The V gene end was trimmed by 4 bases and the J gene end by 1 base; junction bases not matched to a gene: 21.

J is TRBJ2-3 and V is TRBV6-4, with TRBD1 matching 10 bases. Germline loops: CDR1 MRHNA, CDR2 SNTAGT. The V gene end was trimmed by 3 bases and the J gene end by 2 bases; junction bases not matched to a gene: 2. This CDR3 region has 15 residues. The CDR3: CASSEGQGHTDTQYF. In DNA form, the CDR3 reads TGTGCCAGCAGTGAGGGACAGGGGCACACAGATACGCAGTATTTT.

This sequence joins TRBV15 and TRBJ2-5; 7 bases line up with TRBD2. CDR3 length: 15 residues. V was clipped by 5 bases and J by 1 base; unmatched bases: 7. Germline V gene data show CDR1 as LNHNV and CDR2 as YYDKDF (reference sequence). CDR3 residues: CATSSGGAAQETQYF. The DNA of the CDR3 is TGTGCCACCAGCTCGGGGGGAGCGGCCCAAGAGACCCAGTACTTC.

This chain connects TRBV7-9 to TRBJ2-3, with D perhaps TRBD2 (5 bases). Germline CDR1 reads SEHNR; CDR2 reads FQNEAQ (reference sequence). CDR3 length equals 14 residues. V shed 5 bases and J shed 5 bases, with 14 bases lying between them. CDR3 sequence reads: CASSPDWGRDTQYF. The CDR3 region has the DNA TGTGCCAGCAGCCCGGACTGGGGTCGAGATACGCAGTATTTT.

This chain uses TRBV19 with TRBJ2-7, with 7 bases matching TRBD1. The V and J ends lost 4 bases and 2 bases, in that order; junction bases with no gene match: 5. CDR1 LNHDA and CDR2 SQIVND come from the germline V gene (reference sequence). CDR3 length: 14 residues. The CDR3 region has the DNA TGTGCCAGTAGTACTGGGACAGAGGCCTACGAGCAGTACTTC. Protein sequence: CASSTGTEAYEQYF.

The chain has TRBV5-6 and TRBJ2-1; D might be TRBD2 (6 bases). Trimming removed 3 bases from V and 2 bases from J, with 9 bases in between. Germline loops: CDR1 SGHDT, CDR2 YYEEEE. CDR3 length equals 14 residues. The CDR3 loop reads CASSYGTAYNEQFF. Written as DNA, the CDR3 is TGTGCCAGCAGCTACGGGACTGCCTACAATGAGCAGTTCTTC.

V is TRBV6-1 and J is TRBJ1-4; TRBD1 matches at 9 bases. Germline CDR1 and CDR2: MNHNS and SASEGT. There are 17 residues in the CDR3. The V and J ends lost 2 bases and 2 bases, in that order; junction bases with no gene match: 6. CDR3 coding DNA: TGTGCCAGCAGTGAACGGCGACAGGGGGTTACTAATGAAAAACTGTTTTTT. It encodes CASSERRQGVTNEKLFF.

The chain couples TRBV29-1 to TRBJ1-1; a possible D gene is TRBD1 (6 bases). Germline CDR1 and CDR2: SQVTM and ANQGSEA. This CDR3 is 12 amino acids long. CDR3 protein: CGVGQGHTEAFF. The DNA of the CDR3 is TGCGGAGTCGGGCAGGGGCACACTGAAGCTTTCTTT.

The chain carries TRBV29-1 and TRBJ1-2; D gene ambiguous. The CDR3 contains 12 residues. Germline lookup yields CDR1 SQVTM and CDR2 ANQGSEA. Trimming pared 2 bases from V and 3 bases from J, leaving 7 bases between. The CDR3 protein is CSVESGDYGYTF. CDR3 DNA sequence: TGCAGCGTTGAAAGCGGGGACTATGGCTACACCTTC.

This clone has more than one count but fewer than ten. CDR3 DNA: TGTGCCAGCAGCGTCAGACTAGGACGGGCAGATACGCAGTATTTT. Translating it yields CASSVRLGRADTQYF. V gene TRBV9 combines with J gene TRBJ2-3; D is possibly TRBD2 (6 bases). In germline, CDR1 is SGDLS, CDR2 YYNGEE. With 2 bases removed from V and 4 bases from J, the gap between germline ends came to 14 bases. This CDR3 has 15 amino acids.

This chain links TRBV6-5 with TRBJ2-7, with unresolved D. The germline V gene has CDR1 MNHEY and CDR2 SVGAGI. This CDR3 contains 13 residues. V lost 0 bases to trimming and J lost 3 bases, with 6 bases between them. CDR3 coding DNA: TGTGCCAGCAGTTACTCGAGTATCTACGAGCAGTACTTC. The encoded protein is CASSYSSIYEQYF.

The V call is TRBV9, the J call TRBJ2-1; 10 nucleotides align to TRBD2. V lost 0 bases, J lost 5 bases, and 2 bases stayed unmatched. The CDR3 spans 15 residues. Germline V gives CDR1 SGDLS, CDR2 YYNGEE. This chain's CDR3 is CASSVAAGGDNEQFF. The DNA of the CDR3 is TGTGCCAGCAGCGTAGCAGCGGGAGGGGACAATGAGCAGTTCTTC.

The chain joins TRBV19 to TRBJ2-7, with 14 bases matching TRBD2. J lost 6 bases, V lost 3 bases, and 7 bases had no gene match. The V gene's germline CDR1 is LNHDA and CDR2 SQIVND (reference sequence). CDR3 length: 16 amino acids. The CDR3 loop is CASSMIGLAGGSEQYF. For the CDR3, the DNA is TGTGCCAGTAGTATGATCGGACTAGCGGGAGGATCCGAGCAGTACTTC.